These 28 T cell receptor beta chains originate from one sample sequenced in a study of STAT5B mutations in CD4+ large granular lymphocyte leukemia. Only in-frame clones appear in the TCRdb table, and some are missing; sequencing was by immunoSEQ multiplex PCR. Of 30,000 to 40,000 clones detected, almost 85% appear once; the ten largest clones hold roughly 1.2%. The sample was CD4+ T cells from blood buffy coats. The source is a human donor in good health.

In its sample, this clone was seen a few times. This chain connects TRBV29-1 to TRBJ2-2; D unclear. This CDR3 contains 12 residues. V lost 6 bases and J lost 1, with 6 bases in between. Per the germline V gene, CDR1 is SQVTM and CDR2 is ANQGSEA. CDR3 residues: CSVGKNTGELFF. In DNA form, the CDR3 reads TGCAGCGTGGGGAAGAACACCGGGGAGCTGTTTTTT.

The chain has TRBV11-2 and TRBJ2-7; the D is unclear. V lost 4 bases and J lost 7, with 8 bases in between. In germline, CDR1 is SGHAT, CDR2 FQNNGV. The CDR3 covers 11 residues. The CDR3 bases are TGTGCCAGCAGCTCCGGGCCAGAGCAGTACTTC. It encodes CASSSGPEQYF.

The chain joins TRBV5-1 to TRBJ2-3, with 7 bases identical to TRBD1. The CDR3 runs 15 residues. After removal of 4 bases from V and 0 bases from J, the junction contained 5 bases not matched to a gene. Germline loops: CDR1 SGHRS, CDR2 YFSETQ. Written as DNA, the CDR3 is TGCGCCAGCAGCCCGGGGACAGTTAGCACAGATACGCAGTATTTT. Its translation is CASSPGTVSTDTQYF.

The rearrangement joins TRBV6-6 to TRBJ1-2, with TRBD1 as a possible D gene (5 bases). CDR3 length: 12 amino acids. Germline V CDR1 and CDR2: MNHNY, SVGAGI (reference sequence). Trimming removed 4 bases at V and 8 bases at J, with 11 bases between. The CDR3 here is CASSSDMGGYTF. In DNA, the CDR3 is TGTGCCAGCAGTTCGGACATGGGAGGCTACACCTTC.

The V gene is TRBV15, the J gene TRBJ1-2, with D perhaps TRBD1 (5 bases). The V and J ends lost 3 bases and 7 bases respectively, with 12 bases between them. CDR1 is LNHNV and CDR2 is YYDKDF in the germline V gene (reference sequence). The CDR3 has 13 amino acids. This CDR3 reads CATSSGAQGGYTF. The DNA for the CDR3 is TGTGCCACCAGCAGTGGGGCCCAGGGTGGCTACACCTTC.

This chain joins TRBV6-6 and TRBJ2-7; TRBD1 might be the D (5 bases). This CDR3 comprises 15 residues. V was pared by 0 bases and J by 3 bases, with 12 bases between. Germline CDR1 and CDR2: MNHNY and SVGAGI (reference sequence). Written as DNA, the CDR3 is TGTGCCAGCAGTTACTCGGGGCTCAGGGTCTACGAGCAGTACTTC. Its translation is CASSYSGLRVYEQYF.

The chain is built from TRBV5-1 and TRBJ2-1, with 10 bases identical to TRBD1. Trimming took 5 bases from V and 7 from J; bases not matched to a gene: 9. CDR1 and CDR2 from the germline V gene are SGHRS and YFSETQ. CDR3 length equals 15 residues. The CDR3 DNA reads as TGCGCCAGCAGATTGAGGGACAGGGGTGAGAATGAGCAGTTCTTC. Translation: CASRLRDRGENEQFF.

The CDR3 nucleotides are TGTGCCAGCAGTTTCAGGGGGCGCTGGGAGACCCAGTACTTC. Translating gives CASSFRGRWETQYF. The rearrangement links TRBV27 to TRBJ2-5, with 8 bases aligning to TRBD1. CDR3 length: 14 amino acids. The germline CDR1 and CDR2 sequences are MNHEY and SMNVEV (reference sequence). Trimming cost V 3 bases and J 5 bases; bases outside gene matches: 5.

A single count supports this clone. The chain uses TRBV6-6 and TRBJ2-7; 8 bases align to TRBD1. Germline values: CDR1 MNHNY, CDR2 SVGAGI (reference sequence). This CDR3 contains 13 residues. The trim removed 7 bases at V and 3 bases at J, leaving 5 bases unmatched. In DNA, the CDR3 is TGTGCCAGCAACCCCGGGACAGGCTACGAGCAGTACTTC. Translating gives CASNPGTGYEQYF.

The CDR3: CASSYQLGTFYGYTF. CDR3 coding DNA: TGTGCCAGCAGTTACCAACTGGGCACCTTCTATGGCTACACCTTC. This chain uses TRBV6-5 with TRBJ1-2, with D unresolved. Trimming took off 2 bases at V and 4 bases at J, with 14 bases between the two ends. Germline CDR1 reads MNHEY; CDR2 reads SVGAGI. The CDR3 loop spans 15 amino acids.

This chain joins TRBV19 and TRBJ1-1; possibly TRBD1 for D (5 bases). The CDR3 is made up of 16 amino acids. The V end lost 3 bases, the J end lost 0 bases, and 14 bases lay between the germline ends. CDR1 is LNHDA and CDR2 is SQIVND in the germline V gene (reference sequence). This CDR3 reads CASSIPAGRMNTEAFF. In DNA form, the CDR3 reads TGTGCCAGTAGTATCCCTGCAGGGCGAATGAACACTGAAGCTTTCTTT.

The rearrangement joins TRBV5-8 to TRBJ2-3, with 12 bases aligning to TRBD1. The J segment lost 4 bases and the V segment lost 2 bases, leaving 5 bases of the junction unmatched. The CDR3 extends over 16 amino acids. The germline CDR1 and CDR2 sequences are SGHTS and YDEGEE. The DNA for the CDR3 is TGTGCCAGCAGCTTTGGGGGACAGGGGGCATCAGATACGCAGTATTTT. Its protein product is CASSFGGQGASDTQYF.

The chain is built from TRBV21-1 and TRBJ1-2. TRBV21-1 is shown as a pseudogene. The CDR3 sequence is 15 residues long. DNA for the CDR3: TGTGCCAGCAGCAAAGCTGGCCGGAAACCCTATGGCTACACCTTC. Translated, it gives CASSKAGRKPYGYTF.

The CDR3 coding sequence is TGTGCCTGGAGGGGGACAGGCGAAAAACTGTTTTTT. Its translation: CAWRGTGEKLFF. J is TRBJ1-4 and V is TRBV30, with 8 bases identical to TRBD1. Per germline, CDR1 GTSNPN and CDR2 SVGIG (reference sequence). With V trimmed by 3 bases and J by 8 bases, 2 bases remained unmatched. This CDR3 region has 12 residues.

This chain joins TRBV5-1 and TRBJ1-4; no reliable D call. The CDR3 extends over 14 amino acids. Germline CDR1 and CDR2: SGHRS and YFSETQ. Between the trimmed V and J ends, which lost 0 bases and 3 bases, there was a span of 6 bases. The DNA for the CDR3 is TGCGCCAGCAGCTTGGACAGACCTAATGAAAAACTGTTTTTT. Translated: CASSLDRPNEKLFF.

The chain is built from TRBV29-1 and TRBJ1-4; 9 bases fit TRBD1. The CDR3 runs to 13 residues. In germline, CDR1 is SQVTM, CDR2 ANQGSEA. V shed 4 bases and J 7 bases; nucleotides not matched to a gene: 4. The CDR3 bases are TGCAGCGTTGGAGACAGGGGGGTTGAAAAACTGTTTTTT. Translation: CSVGDRGVEKLFF.

The count of this clone is one. The rearrangement joins TRBV7-2 to TRBJ2-1; TRBD2 matches 8 bases. The CDR3 spans 15 residues. The V gene end was trimmed by 5 bases and the J gene end by 8 bases; junction bases not matched to a gene: 11. CDR1 and CDR2 from the germline V gene are SGHTA and FQGNSA. CDR3 protein: CASSPDGRASDEQFF. The CDR3 bases are TGTGCCAGCAGCCCGGACGGGAGGGCCTCGGATGAGCAGTTCTTC. Full variable domain (remainder filled in from reference TRBV7-2 and TRBJ2-1): GAGVSQSPSNKVTEKGKDVELRCDPISGHTALYWYRQSLGQGLEFLIYFQGNSAPDKSGLPSDRFSAERTGGSVSTLTIQRTQQEDSAVYLCASSPDGRASDEQFFGPGTRLTVL.

The chain links TRBV6-5 to TRBJ1-1; D not certain. From germline, CDR1 is MNHEY and CDR2 SVGAGI. This CDR3 has 14 residues. V was clipped by 7 bases and J by 1 base, with 13 bases between them. The CDR3 DNA reads as TGTGCCAGCACCAATCCCGTTTCGAACACTGAAGCTTTCTTT. Translation gives CASTNPVSNTEAFF.

CDR3 region: CSVLRDRYSKDGYTF. The CDR3 DNA is TGCAGCGTTCTACGGGACAGATACTCTAAGGATGGCTACACCTTC. V gene TRBV29-1 combines with J gene TRBJ1-2; the match to TRBD1 covers 7 bases. J was trimmed by 6 bases and V by 5 bases; bases with no gene match: 15. This CDR3 contains 15 residues. Germline loops: CDR1 SQVTM, CDR2 ANQGSEA.

The table lists this clone with a count of one. The rearrangement uses TRBV5-1 and TRBJ2-3, with no clear D. Germline CDR1 is SGHRS and CDR2 is YFSETQ. This CDR3 is built from 12 residues. Trimming removed 4 bases from V and 6 bases from J, with 9 bases in between. CDR3 DNA sequence: TGCGCCAGCAGCCTGGTCGCTGATACGCAGTATTTT. Its protein is CASSLVADTQYF. Looking up the rest from reference TRBV5-1 and TRBJ2-3 gives the full variable domain: KAGVTQTPRYLIKTRGQQVTLSCSPISGHRSVSWYQQTPGQGLQFLFEYFSETQRNKGNFPGRFSGRQFSNSRSEMNVSTLELGDSALYLCASSLVADTQYFGPGTRLTVL.

The chain couples TRBV29-1 to TRBJ1-2; D is unclear. This CDR3 is built from 12 residues. The germline V and J ends were trimmed by 6 bases and 8 bases, with 16 bases remaining between them. Germline V CDR1 and CDR2: SQVTM, ANQGSEA. The CDR3 region is CSVGLLFAGYTF. Written as DNA, the CDR3 is TGCAGCGTAGGACTACTTTTTGCGGGCTACACCTTC.

This clone has only a few counts. The J gene is TRBJ1-3, the V gene TRBV16; D not resolved. Per the germline V gene, CDR1 is KGHSY and CDR2 is FQNENV. The CDR3 runs 15 residues. Deletions cut 2 bases from V and 0 bases from J, with 8 bases between. The DNA for the CDR3 is TGTGCCAGCAGCCAAGATGTTTCCTCTGGAAACACCATATATTTT. Protein: CASSQDVSSGNTIYF.

J is TRBJ1-1 and V is TRBV5-4; D not certain. The V end lost 4 bases, the J end lost 1 base, and 8 bases lay between the germline ends. The length of the CDR3 is 13 residues. Germline CDR1 reads SGHNT; CDR2 reads YYREEE (reference sequence). CDR3 in amino acids: CASSPGGNTEAFF. CDR3 coding DNA: TGTGCCAGCAGCCCGGGCGGGAACACTGAAGCTTTCTTT.

This chain joins TRBV2 and TRBJ2-2; 8 positions agree with TRBD1. V trimming: 6 bases; J trimming: 6 bases; junction bases outside the gene matches: 3. The CDR3 has 13 amino acids. Germline-derived CDR1 and CDR2 are SNHLY and FYNNEI. The CDR3 reads CASRLQGAGELFF. The CDR3 coding sequence is TGTGCCAGCAGGCTACAGGGGGCCGGGGAGCTGTTTTTT.

This chain uses TRBV30 with TRBJ1-5; D remains unclear. The length of the CDR3 is 15 residues. V lost 2 bases to trimming and J lost 1 base, with 12 bases between them. Germline lookup yields CDR1 GTSNPN and CDR2 SVGIG (reference sequence). The CDR3 sequence: CAWSRGSSSNQPQHF. For the CDR3, the DNA is TGTGCCTGGAGTAGAGGGAGCAGCAGCAATCAGCCCCAGCATTTT.

The chain recombines TRBV9 with TRBJ1-1; 9 nucleotides match TRBD1. The V and J ends lost 3 bases and 6 bases, in that order; junction bases with no gene match: 9. Germline V gene sequence: CDR1 SGDLS, CDR2 YYNGEE. This CDR3 has 15 residues. In DNA, the CDR3 is TGTGCCAGCAGCGCGTTACAGGGGGCAGCTTCTGAAGCTTTCTTT. Amino acid sequence: CASSALQGAASEAFF. The full variable domain, with the rest looked up from reference TRBV9 and TRBJ1-1, is DSGVTQTPKHLITATGQRVTLRCSPRSGDLSVYWYQQSLDQGLQFLIQYYNGEERAKGNILERFSAQQFPDLHSELNLSSLELGDSALYFCASSALQGAASEAFFGQGTRLTVV.

The chain recombines TRBV7-2 with TRBJ2-7; 9 nucleotides align to TRBD2. The CDR3 loop spans 16 amino acids. Germline CDR1 reads SGHTA; CDR2 reads FQGNSA. J gave up 1 base and V 5 bases, and 9 bases lay outside the gene matches. CDR3 region: CASSRTELAGSYEQYF. The DNA of the CDR3 is TGTGCCAGCAGCCGCACGGAGCTAGCGGGGTCCTACGAGCAGTACTTC. The whole variable domain, filled in from reference TRBV7-2 and TRBJ2-7, reads GAGVSQSPSNKVTEKGKDVELRCDPISGHTALYWYRQSLGQGLEFLIYFQGNSAPDKSGLPSDRFSAERTGGSVSTLTIQRTQQEDSAVYLCASSRTELAGSYEQYFGPGTRLTVT.

In this sample, this clone turned up once. V usage is TRBV10-3 and J usage is TRBJ2-2; a weak D match, TRBD1 (5 bases). Trimming stripped 6 bases from V and 1 base from J, with 9 bases between. In germline, CDR1 is ENHRY, CDR2 SYGVKD. The CDR3 is 14 amino acids. CDR3 amino acids: CAISTGQNTGELFF. CDR3 DNA sequence: TGTGCCATCAGCACCGGACAGAACACCGGGGAGCTGTTTTTT.